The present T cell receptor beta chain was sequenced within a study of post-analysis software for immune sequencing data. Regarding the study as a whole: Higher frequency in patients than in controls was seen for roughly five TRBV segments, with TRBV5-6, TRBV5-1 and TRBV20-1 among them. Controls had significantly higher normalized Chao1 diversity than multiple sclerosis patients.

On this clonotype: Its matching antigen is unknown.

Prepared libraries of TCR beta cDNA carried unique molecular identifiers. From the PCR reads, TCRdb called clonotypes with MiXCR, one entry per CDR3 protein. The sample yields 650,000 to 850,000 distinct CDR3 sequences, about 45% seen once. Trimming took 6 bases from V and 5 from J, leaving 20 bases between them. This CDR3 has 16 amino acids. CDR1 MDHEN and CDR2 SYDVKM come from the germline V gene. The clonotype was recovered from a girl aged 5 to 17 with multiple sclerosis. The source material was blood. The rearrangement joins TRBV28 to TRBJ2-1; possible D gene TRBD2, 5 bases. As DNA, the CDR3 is TGTGCCAGCAGCTTCGGAGAGGGCGGTCTCGACAATGAGCAGTTCTTC. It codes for CASSFGEGGLDNEQFF.